The rows below give T cell receptor beta chains drawn from one sample of a study of T cell repertoires in cytomegalovirus infection. TCRdb ran MiXCR on the reads and lists one entry per CDR3 protein. The table shows over 85,000 distinct CDR3 sequences, with 16% occurring only once. Specimen: PBMCs. The receptors were gathered from a human donor in good health (CMV status not recorded). Some clones in this sample may be carry-over from other donors' samples. Each CDR3 is given with its conserved first and last residue. The order of the fields is clone size, V gene, D gene, J gene, CDR3 protein, CDR3 DNA. D genes are given only for firm matches. Some rows mark clone size as missing; the rest say once, few, many or name a class of expanded clone.

few	TRBV10-3	TRBD1	TRBJ1-1	CAISQGGTEAFF	TGTGCCATCAGCCAGGGGGGCACTGAAGCTTTCTTT
few	TRBV2	TRBD1	TRBJ2-1	CASSPGQGFYNEQFF	TGTGCCAGCAGTCCGGGACAGGGATTTTACAATGAGCAGTTCTTC
many	TRBV12-3/TRBV12-4	.	TRBJ2-5	CASSSGSKGGQETQYF	TGTGCCAGCAGTTCGGGGTCGAAAGGGGGCCAAGAGACCCAGTACTTC
.	TRBV7-2	TRBD1	TRBJ1-1	CASIGTGRKNTEAFF	TGTGCCAGCATAGGGACAGGGAGGAAGAACACTGAAGCTTTCTTT
few	TRBV20-1	TRBD1	TRBJ2-5	CSGGGQDRGQTQYF	TGCAGTGGAGGGGGGCAAGACAGGGGTCAGACCCAGTACTTC
few	TRBV12-3/TRBV12-4	.	TRBJ1-1	CASSVLAGRAFF	TGTGCCAGCAGCGTCCTTGCAGGGAGAGCTTTCTTT
few	TRBV20-1	TRBD1	TRBJ1-6	CSARDRRGQDNSPLHF	TGCAGTGCTAGAGACAGGAGGGGGCAGGATAATTCACCCCTCCACTTT
.	TRBV11-2	.	TRBJ2-7	CASSQQLLSYEQYF	TGTGCCAGCAGCCAACAGCTCCTCTCCTACGAGCAGTACTTC
many	TRBV7-2	.	TRBJ2-7	CASSRREAEQYF	TGTGCCAGCAGCCGCAGGGAGGCGGAGCAGTACTTC
many	TRBV12-3/TRBV12-4	.	TRBJ2-5	CASSLQGVGGTQYF	TGTGCCAGCAGTTTACAGGGCGTTGGGGGGACCCAGTACTTC
.	TRBV7-2	.	TRBJ2-7	CASSLGRPGNSYEQYF	TGTGCCAGCAGCTTAGGTCGTCCAGGAAACTCCTACGAGCAGTACTTC
.	TRBV2	.	TRBJ2-2	CASSEGGTAGELFF	TGTGCCAGCAGTGAAGGTGGGACCGCCGGGGAGCTGTTTTTT
many	TRBV7-6	.	TRBJ1-2	CASSLGKSGAGNYGYTF	TGTGCCAGCAGCTTAGGGAAATCAGGGGCCGGTAACTATGGCTACACCTTC
.	TRBV18	.	TRBJ2-7	CASSLTEHYEQYF	TGTGCCAGCTCACTTACAGAACACTACGAGCAGTACTTC
.	TRBV5-1	.	TRBJ2-2	CASSRGGTGNTGELFF	TGCGCCAGCAGCCGGGGAGGGACAGGGAACACCGGGGAGCTGTTTTTT
many	TRBV7-6	.	TRBJ1-1	CASSPKIGSPNTEAFF	TGTGCCAGCAGCCCAAAAATCGGGTCGCCGAACACTGAAGCTTTCTTT
.	TRBV6-2/TRBV6-3	TRBD2	TRBJ2-1	CAGILAGGYNEQFF	TGTGCCGGTATCCTAGCGGGGGGGTACAATGAGCAGTTCTTC
.	TRBV20-1	TRBD1	TRBJ2-4	CSASGTGSLAKNIQYF	TGCAGTGCTTCCGGGACAGGCTCGCTAGCCAAAAACATTCAGTACTTC
few	TRBV7-2	.	TRBJ2-2	CASSKLRTGELFF	TGTGCCAGCAGCAAATTGCGGACCGGGGAGCTGTTTTTT
many	TRBV7-2	.	TRBJ1-1	CASSPMITGNTEAFF	TGTGCCAGCAGCCCCATGATAACTGGAAACACTGAAGCTTTCTTT